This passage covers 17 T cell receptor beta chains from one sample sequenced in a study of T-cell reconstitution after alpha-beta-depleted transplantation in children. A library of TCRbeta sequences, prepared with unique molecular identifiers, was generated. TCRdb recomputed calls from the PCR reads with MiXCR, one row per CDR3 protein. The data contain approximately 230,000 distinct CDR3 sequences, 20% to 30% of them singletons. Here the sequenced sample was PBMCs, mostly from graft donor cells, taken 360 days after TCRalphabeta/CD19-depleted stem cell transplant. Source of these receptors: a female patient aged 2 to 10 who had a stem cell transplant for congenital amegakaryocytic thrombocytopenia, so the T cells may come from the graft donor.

The CDR3 loop reads CASSIGTPADEQFF. The CDR3 nucleotides are TGTGCCAGCAGCATCGGGACACCGGCGGATGAGCAGTTCTTC. The chain is built from TRBV13 and TRBJ2-1; perhaps TRBD1 as D (6 bases). Germline CDR1 PRHDT, CDR2 FYEKMQ (reference sequence). The CDR3 sequence is 14 residues long. Trimming removed 5 bases at V and 8 bases at J, with 16 bases between.

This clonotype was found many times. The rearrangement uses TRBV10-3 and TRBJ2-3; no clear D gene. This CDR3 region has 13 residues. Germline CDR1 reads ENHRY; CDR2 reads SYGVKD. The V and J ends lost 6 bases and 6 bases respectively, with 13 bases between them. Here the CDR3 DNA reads TGTGCCATCAGCAACATTACTCGGGATACGCAGTATTTT. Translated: CAISNITRDTQYF.

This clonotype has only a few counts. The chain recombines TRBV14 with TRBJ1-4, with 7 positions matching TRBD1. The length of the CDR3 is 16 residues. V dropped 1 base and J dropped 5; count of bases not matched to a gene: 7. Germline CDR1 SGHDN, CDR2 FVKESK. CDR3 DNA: TGTGCCAGCAGCCAAGCTTTCGGGACAGTGAATGAAAAACTGTTTTTT. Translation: CASSQAFGTVNEKLFF.

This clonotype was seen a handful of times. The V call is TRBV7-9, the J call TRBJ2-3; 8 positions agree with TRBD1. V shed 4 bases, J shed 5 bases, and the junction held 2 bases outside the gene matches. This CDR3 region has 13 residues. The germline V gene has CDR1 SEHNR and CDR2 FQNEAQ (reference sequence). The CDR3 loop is CASSSDRVDTQYF. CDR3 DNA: TGTGCCAGCAGCTCGGACAGGGTAGATACGCAGTATTTT.

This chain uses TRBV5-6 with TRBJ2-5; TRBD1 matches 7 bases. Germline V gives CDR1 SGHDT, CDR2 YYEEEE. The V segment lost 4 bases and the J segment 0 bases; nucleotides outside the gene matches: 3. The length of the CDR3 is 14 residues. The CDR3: CASSRTGDQETQYF. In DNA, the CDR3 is TGTGCCAGCAGCCGTACAGGGGACCAAGAGACCCAGTACTTC.

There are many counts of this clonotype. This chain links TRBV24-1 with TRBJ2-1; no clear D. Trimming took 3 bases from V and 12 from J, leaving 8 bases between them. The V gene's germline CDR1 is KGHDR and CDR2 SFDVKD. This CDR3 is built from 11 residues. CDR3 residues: CATSDPTGQFF. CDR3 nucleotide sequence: TGTGCCACCAGTGATCCCACTGGGCAGTTCTTC.

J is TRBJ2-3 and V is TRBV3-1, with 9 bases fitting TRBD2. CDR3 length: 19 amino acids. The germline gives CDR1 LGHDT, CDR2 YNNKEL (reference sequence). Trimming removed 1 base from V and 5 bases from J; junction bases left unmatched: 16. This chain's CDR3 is CASSQVLGEIAGVGDTQYF. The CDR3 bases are TGTGCCAGCAGCCAAGTGTTGGGCGAAATAGCGGGAGTGGGAGATACGCAGTATTTT.

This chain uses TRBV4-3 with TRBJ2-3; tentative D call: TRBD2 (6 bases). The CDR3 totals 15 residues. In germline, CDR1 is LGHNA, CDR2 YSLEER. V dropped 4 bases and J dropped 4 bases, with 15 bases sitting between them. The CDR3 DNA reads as TGCGCCAGCAGCCGGGACTTAGGCCCCCCAGATACGCAGTATTTT. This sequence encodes CASSRDLGPPDTQYF.

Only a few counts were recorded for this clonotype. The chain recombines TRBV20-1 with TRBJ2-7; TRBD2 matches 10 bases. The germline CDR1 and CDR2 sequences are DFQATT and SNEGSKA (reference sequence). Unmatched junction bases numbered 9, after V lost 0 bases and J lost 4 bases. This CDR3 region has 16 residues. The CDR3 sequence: CSARDPRGSGRYEQYF. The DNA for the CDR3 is TGCAGTGCTAGAGATCCACGGGGTAGCGGGAGGTACGAGCAGTACTTC.

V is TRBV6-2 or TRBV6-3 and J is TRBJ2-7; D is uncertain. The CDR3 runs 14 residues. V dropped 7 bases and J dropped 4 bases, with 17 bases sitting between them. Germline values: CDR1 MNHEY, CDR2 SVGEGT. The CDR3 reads CASIGRKTPYEQYF. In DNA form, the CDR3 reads TGTGCCAGCATTGGACGGAAGACCCCTTACGAGCAGTACTTC.

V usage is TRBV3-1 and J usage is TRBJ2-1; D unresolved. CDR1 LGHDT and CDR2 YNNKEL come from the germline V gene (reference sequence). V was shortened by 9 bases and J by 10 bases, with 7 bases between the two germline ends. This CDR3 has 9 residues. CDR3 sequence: CARRDEQFF. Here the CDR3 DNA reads TGTGCCAGGCGAGACGAGCAGTTCTTC.

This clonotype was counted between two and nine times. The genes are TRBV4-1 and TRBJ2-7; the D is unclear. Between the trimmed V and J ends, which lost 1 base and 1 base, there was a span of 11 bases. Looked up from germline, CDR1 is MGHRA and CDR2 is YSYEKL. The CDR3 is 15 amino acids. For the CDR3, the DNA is TGCGCCAGCAGCCAAGTCGGTTTGCAATCCTACGAGCAGTACTTC. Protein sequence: CASSQVGLQSYEQYF.

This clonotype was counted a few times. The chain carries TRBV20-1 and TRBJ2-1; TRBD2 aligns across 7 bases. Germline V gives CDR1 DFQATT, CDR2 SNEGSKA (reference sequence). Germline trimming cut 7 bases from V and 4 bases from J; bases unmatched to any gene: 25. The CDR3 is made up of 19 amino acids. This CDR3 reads CSVSNAHRLAGLLYNEQFF. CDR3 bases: TGCAGTGTAAGCAATGCCCACAGACTAGCTGGGCTATTGTACAATGAGCAGTTCTTC.

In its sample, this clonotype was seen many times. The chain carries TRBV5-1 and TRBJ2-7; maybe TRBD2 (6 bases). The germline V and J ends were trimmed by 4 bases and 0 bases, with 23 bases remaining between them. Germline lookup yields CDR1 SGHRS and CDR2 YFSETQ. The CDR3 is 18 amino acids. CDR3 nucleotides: TGCGCCAGCAGCCCTGATCGCGGGACTCCTGACAGCTCCTACGAGCAGTACTTC. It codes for CASSPDRGTPDSSYEQYF. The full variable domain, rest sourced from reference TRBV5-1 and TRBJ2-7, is KAGVTQTPRYLIKTRGQQVTLSCSPISGHRSVSWYQQTPGQGLQFLFEYFSETQRNKGNFPGRFSGRQFSNSRSEMNVSTLELGDSALYLCASSPDRGTPDSSYEQYFGPGTRLTVT.

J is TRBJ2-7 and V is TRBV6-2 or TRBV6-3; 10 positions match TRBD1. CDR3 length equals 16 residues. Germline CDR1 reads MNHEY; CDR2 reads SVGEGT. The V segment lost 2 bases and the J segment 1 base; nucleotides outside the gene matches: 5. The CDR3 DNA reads TGTGCCAGCAGTTACGTCCCGGGACAGGGGTCCTACGAGCAGTACTTC. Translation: CASSYVPGQGSYEQYF.

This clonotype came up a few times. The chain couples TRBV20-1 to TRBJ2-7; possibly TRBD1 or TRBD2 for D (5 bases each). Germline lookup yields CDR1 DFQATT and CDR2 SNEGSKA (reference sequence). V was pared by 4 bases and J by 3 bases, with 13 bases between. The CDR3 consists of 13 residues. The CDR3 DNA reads TGCAGTGCTACTCCGGGACCAATCTACGAGCAGTACTTC. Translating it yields CSATPGPIYEQYF.

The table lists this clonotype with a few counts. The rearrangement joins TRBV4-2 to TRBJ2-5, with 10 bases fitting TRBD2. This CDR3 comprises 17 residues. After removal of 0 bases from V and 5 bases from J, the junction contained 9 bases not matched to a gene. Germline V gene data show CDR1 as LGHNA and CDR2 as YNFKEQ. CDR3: CASSQDVVAGGGETQYF. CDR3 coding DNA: TGTGCCAGCAGCCAAGATGTTGTAGCGGGAGGCGGGGAGACCCAGTACTTC.